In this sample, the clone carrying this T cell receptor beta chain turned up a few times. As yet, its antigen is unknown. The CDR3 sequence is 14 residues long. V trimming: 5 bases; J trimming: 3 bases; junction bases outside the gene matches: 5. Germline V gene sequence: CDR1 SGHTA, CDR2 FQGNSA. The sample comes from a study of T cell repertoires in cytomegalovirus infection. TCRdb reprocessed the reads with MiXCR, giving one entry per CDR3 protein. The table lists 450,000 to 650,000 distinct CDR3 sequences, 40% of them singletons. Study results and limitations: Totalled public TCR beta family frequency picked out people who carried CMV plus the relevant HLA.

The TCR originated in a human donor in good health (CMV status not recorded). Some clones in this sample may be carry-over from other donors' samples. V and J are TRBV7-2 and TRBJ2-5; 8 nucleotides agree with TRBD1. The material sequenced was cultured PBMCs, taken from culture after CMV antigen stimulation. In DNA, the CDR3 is TGTGCCAGCAGCCGACAGACAGGGGAAGAGACCCAGTACTTC. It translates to CASSRQTGEETQYF.